This T cell receptor (beta chain) was found in a study of blood T cell repertoires in COVID-19. Turning to the study itself: The United States, Italy and Spain provided the acute and convalescent COVID-19 samples. In each case, the material was cDNA or gDNA derived from T cells, B-cell-depleted T cells, or PBMCs.

This clone was recorded only once. The germline V gene has CDR1 SGHAT and CDR2 FQNNGV. The J segment lost 6 bases and the V segment lost 5 bases, leaving 8 bases of the junction unmatched. The CDR3 covers 15 residues. In the authors' methods: Estimation of nucleated cell counts relied on the amplification of reference gene primers. TCRdb keeps only in-frame clones here, not all; method: immunoSEQ multiplex PCR. V, J and clone size derive from that table, while D and trimming were established from the DNA sequence. The sample holds hundreds of thousands of clones, 87% seen once. Sequencing input: peripheral blood. The V call is TRBV11-2, the J call TRBJ2-2; 8 positions agree with TRBD2. The TCR sequence derives from a man younger than 30 with active or convalescent COVID-19. The CDR3 region has the DNA TGTGCCAGCAGCATCTTTAGCGGGAAGGCCGGGGAGCTGTTTTTT. This codes for CASSIFSGKAGELFF.